The TCR beta chain described here comes from a study of cytomegalovirus exposure and HLA in healthy donors. The V gene end was trimmed by 5 bases and the J gene end by 6 bases; junction bases not matched to a gene: 10. Germline-derived CDR1 and CDR2 are MDHEN and SYDVKM. The CDR3 contains 15 residues. Amplification used 60 Vbeta primers and 13 Jbeta primers. TCRdb's table, derived via immunoSEQ multiplex PCR, lists solely in-frame clones and lacks some. Here the sample spans approximately 140,000 clones, approximately 78% being singletons. The sequence came from a woman aged 40 to 50 in good health and CMV-seropositive. The J gene is TRBJ1-2, the V gene TRBV28, with 9 bases matching TRBD1. Specimen: PBMCs. CDR3 amino acids: CASSRAYRGRDGYTF. CDR3 nucleotides: TGTGCCAGCAGTCGGGCCTACAGGGGGCGTGATGGCTACACCTTC.